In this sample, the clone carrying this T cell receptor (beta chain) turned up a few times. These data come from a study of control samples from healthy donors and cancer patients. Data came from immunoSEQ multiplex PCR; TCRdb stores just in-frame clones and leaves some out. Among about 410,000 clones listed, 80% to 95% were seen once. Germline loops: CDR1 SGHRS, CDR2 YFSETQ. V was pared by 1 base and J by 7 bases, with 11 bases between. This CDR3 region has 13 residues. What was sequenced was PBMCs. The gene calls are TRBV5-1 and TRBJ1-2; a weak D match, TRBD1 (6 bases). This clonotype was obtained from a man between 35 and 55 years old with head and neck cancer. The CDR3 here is CASSLSGGLGYTF. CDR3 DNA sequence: TGCGCCAGCAGCTTGTCGGGGGGGCTTGGCTACACCTTC.